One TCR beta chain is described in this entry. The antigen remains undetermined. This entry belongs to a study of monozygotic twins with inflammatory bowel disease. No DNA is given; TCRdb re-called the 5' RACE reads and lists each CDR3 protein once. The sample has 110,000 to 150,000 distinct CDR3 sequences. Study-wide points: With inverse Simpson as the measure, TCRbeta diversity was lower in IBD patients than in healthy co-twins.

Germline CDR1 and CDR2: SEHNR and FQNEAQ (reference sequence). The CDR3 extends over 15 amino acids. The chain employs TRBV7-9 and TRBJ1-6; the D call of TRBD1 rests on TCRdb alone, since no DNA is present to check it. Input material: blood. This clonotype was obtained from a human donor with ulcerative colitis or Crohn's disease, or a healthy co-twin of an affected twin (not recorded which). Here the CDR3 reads CASSLFQGSDSPLHF.